The present T cell receptor (beta chain) was sequenced within a study of CD8 T cells in ankylosing spondylitis. Findings of the study overall: Significantly higher representation of disease-linked clones was reported for matched ankylosing spondylitis synovial fluid.

This clonotype was counted between two and nine times. The antigen is undetermined. TCRdb analysed the 5' RACE reads with MiXCR anew, one entry per CDR3 protein. The data show nearly 25,000 distinct CDR3 sequences, roughly 17% seen once. The TCR sequence derives from a male donor with ankylosing spondylitis or in good health (not recorded which). The source material was blood.

The CDR3 DNA reads as TGTGCCAGCAGTTTTTTTGGCCAGGGGATGGGTGGCTACACCTTC. Encoded protein: CASSFFGQGMGGYTF. The rearrangement joins TRBV28 to TRBJ1-2; perhaps TRBD1 as D (6 bases). Germline V gene sequence: CDR1 MDHEN, CDR2 SYDVKM. The CDR3 is 15 residues long. Trimming stripped 3 bases from V and 7 bases from J, with 18 bases between.